This T cell receptor (beta chain) originates from a study of T cells in Graves' hyperthyroidism and ophthalmopathy. TCR beta CDR3 regions were amplified from RNA. When the TCR CDR3 underwent first-round RT-PCR, the HTBI primer set was used. One entry per CDR3 protein results from TCRdb running MiXCR on the multiplex PCR reads. The table shows around 300,000 distinct CDR3 sequences, with approximately 13% occurring only once. CDR1 is SEHNR, CDR2 FQNEAQ, per germline (reference sequence). CDR3 size: 14 residues. V gave up 0 bases and J gave up 8 bases, with 13 bases separating them. Source material for PBMCs was about 10 ml fresh peripheral blood. Whole-study results and caveats: The model made its ophthalmopathy prediction, and onset followed a median about 6 months later. Classification by a 13 V-J model distinguished ophthalmopathy from stable hyperthyroidism.

This clonotype was seen a handful of times. The target antigen is unknown. This sequence originates from a woman aged 40 to 50 with Graves' hyperthyroidism. The V call is TRBV7-9, the J call TRBJ1-2, with a possible D match to TRBD1 (5 bases). Sequenced input: blood. This chain's CDR3 is CASSLAGDDGGYTF. In nucleotides, the CDR3 is TGTGCCAGCAGCTTAGCCGGGGACGACGGGGGCTACACCTTC.